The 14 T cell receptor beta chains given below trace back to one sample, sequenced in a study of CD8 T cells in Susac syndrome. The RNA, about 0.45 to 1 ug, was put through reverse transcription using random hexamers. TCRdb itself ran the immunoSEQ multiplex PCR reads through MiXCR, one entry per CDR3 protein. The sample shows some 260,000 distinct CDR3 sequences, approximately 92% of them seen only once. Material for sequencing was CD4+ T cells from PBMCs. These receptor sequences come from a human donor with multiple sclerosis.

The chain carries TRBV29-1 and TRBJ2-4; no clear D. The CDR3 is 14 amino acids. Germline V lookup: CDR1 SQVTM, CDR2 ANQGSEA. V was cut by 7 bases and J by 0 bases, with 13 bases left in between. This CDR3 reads CSASTVTAKNIQYF. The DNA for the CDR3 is TGCAGCGCTTCGACTGTTACAGCCAAAAACATTCAGTACTTC.

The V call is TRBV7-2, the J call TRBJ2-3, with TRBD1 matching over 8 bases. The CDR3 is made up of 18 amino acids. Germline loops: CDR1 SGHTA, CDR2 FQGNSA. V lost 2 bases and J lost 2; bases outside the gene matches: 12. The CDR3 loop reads CASSLLERTGFTTDTQYF. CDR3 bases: TGTGCCAGCAGCTTATTGGAGCGGACAGGGTTTACCACAGATACGCAGTATTTT.

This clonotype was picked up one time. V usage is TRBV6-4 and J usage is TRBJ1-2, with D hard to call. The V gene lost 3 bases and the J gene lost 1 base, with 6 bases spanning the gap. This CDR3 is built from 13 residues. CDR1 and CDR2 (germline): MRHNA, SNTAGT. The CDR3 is CASSEQFNYGYTF. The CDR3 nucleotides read TGTGCCAGCAGTGAACAGTTTAACTATGGCTACACCTTC.

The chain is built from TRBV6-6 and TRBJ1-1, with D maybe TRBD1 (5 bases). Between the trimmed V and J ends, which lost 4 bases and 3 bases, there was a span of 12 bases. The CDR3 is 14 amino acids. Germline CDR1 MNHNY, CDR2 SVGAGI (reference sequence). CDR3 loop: CASSFRGGDTEAFF. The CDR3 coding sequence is TGTGCCAGCAGTTTTCGCGGGGGAGACACTGAAGCTTTCTTT.

The CDR3 DNA is TGTGCCTGGAGTGGTTCCTACAATGAGCAGTTCTTC. Its protein is CAWSGSYNEQFF. The gene calls are TRBV30 and TRBJ2-1; D call uncertain. This CDR3 is built from 12 residues. V lost 1 base and J 1 base, leaving 2 bases between the germline ends. Germline V CDR1 and CDR2: GTSNPN, SVGIG (reference sequence).

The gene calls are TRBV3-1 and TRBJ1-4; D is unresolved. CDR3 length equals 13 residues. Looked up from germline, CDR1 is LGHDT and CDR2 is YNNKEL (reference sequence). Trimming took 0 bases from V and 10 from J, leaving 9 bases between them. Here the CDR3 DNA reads TGTGCCAGCAGCCAAGAGCCAACGGGAAAACTGTTTTTT. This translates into CASSQEPTGKLFF.

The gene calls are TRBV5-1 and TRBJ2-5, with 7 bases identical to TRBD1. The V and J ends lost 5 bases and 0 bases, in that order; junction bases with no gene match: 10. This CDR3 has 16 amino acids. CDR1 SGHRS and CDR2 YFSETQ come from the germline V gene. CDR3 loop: CASRAGTDSYQETQYF. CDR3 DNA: TGCGCCAGCAGAGCCGGGACAGATTCTTACCAAGAGACCCAGTACTTC.

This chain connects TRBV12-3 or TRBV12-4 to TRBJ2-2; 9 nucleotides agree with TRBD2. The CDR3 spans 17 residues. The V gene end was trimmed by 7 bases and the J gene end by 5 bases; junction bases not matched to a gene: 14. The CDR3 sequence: CASTYWGGGAVTGELFF. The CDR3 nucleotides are TGTGCCAGCACCTACTGGGGCGGGGGGGCCGTTACCGGGGAGCTGTTTTTT.

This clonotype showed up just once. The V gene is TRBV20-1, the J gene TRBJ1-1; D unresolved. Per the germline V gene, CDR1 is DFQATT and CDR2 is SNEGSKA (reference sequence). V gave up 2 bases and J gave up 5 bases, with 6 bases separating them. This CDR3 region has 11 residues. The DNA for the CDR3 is TGCAGTGCTAGACCCGGGACTGAAGCTTTCTTT. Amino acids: CSARPGTEAFF.

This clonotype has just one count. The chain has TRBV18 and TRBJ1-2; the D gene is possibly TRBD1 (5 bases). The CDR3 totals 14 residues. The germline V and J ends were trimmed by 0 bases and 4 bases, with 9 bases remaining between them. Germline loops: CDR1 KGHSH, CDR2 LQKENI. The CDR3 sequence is CASSPPEGSYGYTF. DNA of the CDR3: TGTGCCAGCTCACCACCCGAGGGGAGCTATGGCTACACCTTC.

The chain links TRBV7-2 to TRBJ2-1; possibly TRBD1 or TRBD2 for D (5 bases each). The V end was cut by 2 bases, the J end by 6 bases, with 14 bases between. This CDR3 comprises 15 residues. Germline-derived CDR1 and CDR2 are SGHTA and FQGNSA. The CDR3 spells CASSLQTGTPNEQFF. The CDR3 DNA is TGTGCCAGCAGCTTACAAACCGGGACCCCCAATGAGCAGTTCTTC.

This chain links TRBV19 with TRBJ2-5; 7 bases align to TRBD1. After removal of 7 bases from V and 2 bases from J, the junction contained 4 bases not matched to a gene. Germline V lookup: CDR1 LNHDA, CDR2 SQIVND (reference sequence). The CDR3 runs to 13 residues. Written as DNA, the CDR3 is TGTGCCAGTACTGAGACAGGGCAAGAGACCCAGTACTTC. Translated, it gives CASTETGQETQYF.

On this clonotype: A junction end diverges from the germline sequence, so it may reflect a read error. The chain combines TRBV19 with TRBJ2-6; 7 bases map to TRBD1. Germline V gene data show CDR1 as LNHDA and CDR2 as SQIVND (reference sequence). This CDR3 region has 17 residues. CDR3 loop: CANSIRQGWSGANVLTF. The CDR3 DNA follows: TGTGCCAATAGTATAAGACAGGGCTGGTCTGGGGCCAACGTCCTGACTTTC.

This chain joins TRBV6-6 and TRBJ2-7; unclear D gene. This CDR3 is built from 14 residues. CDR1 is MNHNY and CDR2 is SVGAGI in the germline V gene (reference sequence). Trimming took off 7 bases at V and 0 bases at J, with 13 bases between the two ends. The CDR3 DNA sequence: TGTGCCAGCACCCCGGTCGGGTTCTCCTACGAGCAGTACTTC. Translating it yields CASTPVGFSYEQYF.